A selection of T cell receptor beta chains follows, all from one sample in a study of blood T cell repertoires in COVID-19. Profiled with immunoSEQ multiplex PCR; TCRdb holds only in-frame clones, not every one. The profile shows 150,000 or so clones, more than 75% of them singletons. Sequenced: peripheral blood. These receptors all come from a human donor with acute or convalescent COVID-19. The donor label of this sample is uncertain. The CDR3 runs from the conserved cysteine through the conserved F or W. Each record gives: V gene, D gene, J gene, clone size, CDR3 protein, CDR3 DNA. D genes are given only for firm matches. Some rows mark clone size as missing; the rest say once, few, many or name a class of expanded clone.

>TRBV6-1|TRBD1|TRBJ1-5|.
CASSGPGQGWGQPQHF
TGTGCCAGCAGTGGGCCGGGACAGGGCTGGGGTCAGCCCCAGCATTTT
>TRBV5-1|.|TRBJ2-5|.
CASSLEASEQETQYF
TGCGCCAGCAGCTTGGAAGCTAGCGAGCAAGAGACCCAGTACTTC
>TRBV5-1|.|TRBJ2-3|.
CASSLWRTADTQYF
TGCGCCAGCAGCTTATGGAGAACCGCAGATACGCAGTATTTT
>TRBV25-1|.|TRBJ2-2|few
CASSDPVYTGELFF
TGTGCCAGCAGTGACCCGGTCTACACCGGGGAGCTGTTTTTT
>TRBV3-1/TRBV3-2|TRBD1|TRBJ1-2|.
CASSQRQGANTF
TGTGCCAGCAGCCAAAGGCAGGGGGCGAATACCTTC
>TRBV2|.|TRBJ2-2|.
CASSRTFANTGELFF
TGTGCCAGCAGCCGGACATTCGCGAACACCGGGGAGCTGTTTTTT
>TRBV2|.|TRBJ1-2|many
CASSAQGYYGYTF
TGTGCCAGCAGTGCCCAGGGATACTATGGCTACACCTTC
>TRBV5-6|.|TRBJ1-2|.
CASRRGGQGSEVAGYTF
TGTGCCAGCAGGCGTGGTGGGCAGGGGAGTGAGGTTGCAGGCTACACCTTC
>TRBV7-9|.|TRBJ1-1|.
CASSLGDTLRTEAFF
TGTGCCAGCAGCTTAGGGGACACACTGCGCACTGAAGCTTTCTTT
>TRBV6-6|TRBD1|TRBJ1-3|.
CASSLGNGQAIF
TGTGCCAGCAGTTTAGGTAACGGACAGGCCATTTTT
>TRBV4-1|.|TRBJ1-1|.
CASSVGAMTVTEAFF
TGCGCCAGCAGTGTGGGGGCTATGACGGTCACTGAAGCTTTCTTT
>TRBV7-9|TRBD1|TRBJ2-7|.
CASSTRQGGIAEQYF
TGTGCCAGCAGCACACGACAGGGTGGAATTGCCGAGCAGTACTTC
>TRBV19|.|TRBJ1-1|.
CASSRYRDENTEAFF
TGTGCCAGTAGCCGATACAGGGATGAGAACACTGAAGCTTTCTTT
>TRBV5-8|.|TRBJ1-2|.
CASSRDSSGGYGYTF
TGTGCCAGCAGCCGGGACTCTTCCGGAGGCTATGGCTACACCTTC
>TRBV5-1|TRBD1|TRBJ1-6|.
CASSGDSNSPLHF
TGCGCCAGCAGCGGGGACAGTAATTCACCCCTCCACTTT
>TRBV19|TRBD1|TRBJ1-5|.
CASSDRVQPQHF
TGTGCCAGTAGTGACAGGGTTCAGCCCCAGCATTTT
>TRBV18|.|TRBJ1-2|.
CASSPVFGDYGYTF
TGTGCCAGCTCACCAGTTTTCGGGGACTATGGCTACACCTTC
>TRBV19|.|TRBJ1-5|.
CASSIQGRRDQPQHF
TGTGCCAGTAGTATTCAAGGGCGGCGGGATCAGCCCCAGCATTTT
>TRBV6-4|.|TRBJ1-5|.
CASSQESNQPQHF
TGTGCCAGCAGCCAAGAGAGCAATCAGCCCCAGCATTTT
>TRBV5-1|TRBD1|TRBJ1-4|.
CASSLGTATNEKLFF
TGCGCCAGCAGCTTAGGGACAGCAACTAATGAAAAACTGTTTTTT
>TRBV7-2|TRBD2|TRBJ2-1|once
CASSLAGLDYNEQFF
TGTGCCAGCAGCTTGGCGGGACTAGACTACAATGAGCAGTTCTTC
>TRBV5-5|.|TRBJ1-4|many
CASSLIGGNEKLFF
TGTGCCAGCAGCTTGATCGGAGGTAATGAAAAACTGTTTTTT
>TRBV7-2|TRBD2|TRBJ2-7|many
CASSPSGAGGLYEQYF
TGTGCCAGCAGCCCCTCTGGAGCGGGGGGGCTGTACGAGCAGTACTTC
>TRBV13|.|TRBJ1-2|.
CASTAAADSFYGYTF
TGTGCCAGCACCGCGGCCGCCGACAGCTTCTATGGCTACACCTTC
>TRBV5-1|TRBD1|TRBJ1-3|few
CASSSGQGPSGNTIYF
TGCGCCAGCAGCTCCGGACAGGGCCCCTCTGGAAACACCATATATTTT
>TRBV7-2|TRBD1|TRBJ2-3|.
CASSLARQGADTQYF
TGTGCCAGCAGCTTAGCGAGACAGGGTGCAGATACGCAGTATTTT
>TRBV5-6|.|TRBJ2-2|.
CASSRVGPANTGELFF
TGTGCCAGCAGCAGGGTGGGGCCGGCGAACACCGGGGAGCTGTTTTTT
>TRBV7-9|.|TRBJ1-2|.
CASSSQGQGYTF
TGTGCCAGCAGCTCACAGGGTCAAGGCTACACCTTC
>TRBV5-1|TRBD1|TRBJ2-2|.
CASTKDRGGSGELFF
TGCGCCAGCACAAAAGACAGGGGCGGCTCCGGGGAGCTGTTTTTT
>TRBV6-5|.|TRBJ1-1|.
CASSYLGGTRPAEAFF
TGTGCCAGCAGTTACCTAGGGGGAACCCGTCCGGCTGAAGCTTTCTTT
>TRBV20-1|.|TRBJ2-1|.
CSASRGSSYNEQFF
TGCAGTGCTAGTAGGGGAAGCTCCTACAATGAGCAGTTCTTC
>TRBV19|.|TRBJ1-3|.
CASSSGAGNTIYF
TGTGCCAGTAGTTCGGGGGCTGGAAACACCATATATTTT
>TRBV21-1|.|TRBJ2-6|.
CASSITGGGACREANVLTF
TGTGCCAGCAGTATCACTGGAGGGGGGGCTTGTCGGGAGGCCAACGTCCTGACTTTC
>TRBV15|.|TRBJ1-5|.
CATSRVSHSNQPQHF
TGTGCCACCAGCAGAGTGAGCCATAGCAATCAGCCCCAGCATTTT
>TRBV11-2|.|TRBJ1-1|.
CASNSPENTEAFF
TGTGCCAGCAACTCGCCCGAGAACACTGAAGCTTTCTTT
>TRBV19|.|TRBJ1-6|.
CASRGALSRYNSPLHF
TGTGCCAGTAGAGGAGCCCTTTCCCGATATAATTCACCCCTCCACTTT